This T cell receptor (beta chain) was obtained from a study of molecular identifiers for immune sequencing clone quantification. Concerning this clonotype: As yet, its antigen is unknown. The final CDR3 position lacks the conserved phenylalanine or tryptophan, pointing to a likely read error.

TCRdb passed the PCR reads through MiXCR, listing each CDR3 protein once. The table shows about 320,000 distinct CDR3 sequences, with 24% occurring only once. The CD8+CD4-CCR7+CD45RA+ phenotype defined the sorted naive CD8 T cells. The CDR3 totals 15 residues. V gave up 3 bases and J gave up 5 bases; unmatched junction bases: 7. The germline V gene encodes CDR1 LNHDA and CDR2 SQIVND (reference sequence). General study findings and limits: Clones that exceeded 20 RNA copies held over 99% of effector molecules, yet under 1% in naive cells. Barcode sharing among identical TCR molecules could make large clones appear smaller.

The sequenced material came from naive CD8+ T cells from blood, with Jurkat cell RNA spiked in. Subset indicated: FACS-sorted CD8+CD4-CCR7+CD45RA+ naive T cells. The rearrangement joins TRBV19 to TRBJ2-7, with TRBD1 identical over 10 bases. The TCR sequence derives from a human donor in good health. Some libraries in this study had Jurkat cell RNA spiked in. DNA for the CDR3: TGTGCCAGTAGTATCTCGACAGGGGGCTTCGACGAGCAGTACCTC. It is translated as CASSISTGGFDEQYL.